The rows below give T cell receptor beta chains drawn from one sample of a study of OX40 agonist ivuxolimab in advanced cancers. TCRdb keeps only in-frame clones here, not all; method: immunoSEQ multiplex PCR. The sample carries 25,000 to 35,000 clones, around 74% recorded once. The sequenced sample was CD4+ or CD8+ T cells sorted from blood, obtained in a trial of the OX40 agonist ivuxolimab. The source is an adult with an advanced solid tumor such as melanoma, head and neck, liver or kidney cancer. CDR3s include the opening cysteine and the closing phenylalanine or tryptophan. The D gene is left open where the match is weak. The size field is filled for only some rows; it gives once, few, many or a size class.

abundance	d_gene	v_gene	j_gene	CDR3aa	CDR3nt
.	TRBD1	TRBV4-1	TRBJ1-1	CASSQRQGGQDEAFF	TGCGCCAGCAGCCAGAGACAGGGGGGGCAAGATGAAGCTTTCTTT
.	.	TRBV5-1	TRBJ2-2	CASDPGSNTGELFF	TGCGCCAGCGATCCCGGATCGAACACCGGGGAGCTGTTTTTT
.	.	TRBV21-1	TRBJ2-3	CASSRALAGGLSDTQYF	TGTGCCAGCAGCAGAGCTCTAGCGGGGGGGCTGTCAGATACGCAGTATTTT
.	.	TRBV11-2	TRBJ1-2	CASSLDPSGNYGYTF	TGTGCCAGCAGCTTAGATCCGTCAGGGAATTATGGCTACACCTTC
.	.	TRBV27	TRBJ1-1	CASSAQAYTEAFF	TGTGCCAGCAGTGCACAGGCGTACACTGAAGCTTTCTTT
few	.	TRBV11-2	TRBJ1-1	CASSPLAMLNTEAFF	TGTGCCAGCAGCCCCTTGGCAATGCTGAACACTGAAGCTTTCTTT
.	.	TRBV18	TRBJ1-5	CASSPGGYQPQHF	TGTGCCAGCTCACCAGGGGGGTATCAGCCCCAGCATTTT
few	TRBD1	TRBV5-6	TRBJ2-2	CASSLAFWTGRTGELFF	TGTGCCAGCAGCTTGGCCTTCTGGACAGGTCGGACCGGGGAGCTGTTTTTT
.	.	TRBV13	TRBJ1-6	CASSSLGKPLHF	TGTGCCAGCAGCTCCCTTGGAAAACCCCTCCACTTT
.	.	TRBV7-3	TRBJ1-1	CASSLTEGTEAFF	TGTGCCAGCAGCTTGACAGAGGGAACTGAAGCTTTCTTT
.	.	TRBV2	TRBJ1-6	CASSEVVFPRGSPLHF	TGTGCCAGCAGTGAGGTTGTGTTTCCCCGGGGTTCACCCCTCCACTTT
.	TRBD1	TRBV7-9	TRBJ1-1	CASSLRQGTNTEAFF	TGTGCCAGCAGCTTACGACAGGGGACGAACACTGAAGCTTTCTTT
.	TRBD2	TRBV9	TRBJ2-5	CASSAGTSGGIETQYF	TGTGCCAGCAGCGCAGGGACTAGCGGGGGGATTGAGACCCAGTACTTC
once	.	TRBV20-1	TRBJ2-1	CSARDLPGEFF	TGCAGTGCTAGAGATCTCCCTGGTGAGTTCTTC
.	TRBD1	TRBV7-2	TRBJ1-1	CASSLGTAMNTEAFF	TGTGCCAGCAGCCTCGGGACAGCCATGAACACTGAAGCTTTCTTT
medium-sized	TRBD1	TRBV7-9	TRBJ2-1	CASSIRGRPYNEQFF	TGTGCCAGCAGCATTAGGGGGCGCCCCTACAATGAGCAGTTCTTC
.	.	TRBV6-4	TRBJ1-5	CASSPSGWSNQPQHF	TGTGCCAGCAGTCCTTCAGGGTGGAGCAATCAGCCCCAGCATTTT
few	.	TRBV4-1	TRBJ2-2	CASSLPPPGRPGSGELFF	TGCGCCAGCAGCCTACCCCCCCCTGGCCGCCCGGGATCCGGGGAGCTGTTTTTT
.	TRBD1	TRBV7-6	TRBJ1-3	CASSPRTGGNTIYF	TGTGCCAGCAGCCCCCGGACAGGGGGTAACACCATATATTTT
once	.	TRBV9	TRBJ2-1	CASSLVLSGEQFF	TGTGCCAGCAGCCTAGTCCTGAGTGGTGAGCAGTTCTTC
.	.	TRBV6-1	TRBJ1-2	CASSEAPTADLIYGYTF	TGTGCCAGCAGTGAAGCTCCGACAGCAGATTTGATTTATGGCTACACCTTC
.	.	TRBV6-1	TRBJ1-2	CASTDRFNYGYTF	TGTGCCAGCACCGACAGATTTAACTATGGCTACACCTTC
.	.	TRBV5-1	TRBJ2-3	CASSLVGGILDTQYF	TGCGCCAGCAGCTTGGTAGGGGGTATCTTAGATACGCAGTATTTT
.	.	TRBV28	TRBJ1-5	CASSLSSSNQPQHF	TGTGCCAGCAGTTTATCCAGCAGCAATCAGCCCCAGCATTTT
.	TRBD2	TRBV11-3	TRBJ2-3	CASSARTSGADTQYF	TGTGCCAGCAGCGCTCGGACTAGCGGGGCAGATACGCAGTATTTT
.	TRBD2	TRBV10-3	TRBJ2-1	CAISEKGLANNEQFF	TGTGCCATCAGTGAGAAGGGACTAGCGAACAATGAGCAGTTCTTC
.	.	TRBV27	TRBJ2-7	CASSPTAPSYEQYF	TGTGCCAGCAGTCCGACAGCTCCCTCCTACGAGCAGTACTTC
.	.	TRBV4-1	TRBJ1-4	CASSKGATNEKLFF	TGCGCCAGCAGCAAAGGGGCAACTAATGAAAAACTGTTTTTT